Listed here is a single T cell receptor beta chain. Antigen unknown. Every bit of the isolated RNA underwent reverse transcription, so sequencing read expressed TCRB transcripts. Clones were sequenced by immunoSEQ multiplex PCR, and TCRdb holds only the in-frame ones, with some missing. The data show some 350,000 clones, roughly 13% seen once. This record belongs to a study of beta chain features in type 1 diabetes. Findings of the study overall: Shorter TCRB CDR3s, moderately but significantly so, were found in Type 1 diabetes patients in all four CD4+ subsets.

CDR1 SGHRS and CDR2 YFSETQ come from the germline V gene. The CDR3 loop spans 12 amino acids. Germline trimming cut 4 bases from V and 8 bases from J; bases unmatched to any gene: 5. The chain uses TRBV5-1 and TRBJ1-2, with 7 positions matching TRBD1. Material: naive CD4+ T cells from blood. This sequence was found in a woman between 18 and 29 years old with type 1 diabetes. CDR3 nucleotide sequence: TGCGCCAGCAGCCCACAGGGGAGCGGCTACACCTTC. Protein sequence: CASSPQGSGYTF.